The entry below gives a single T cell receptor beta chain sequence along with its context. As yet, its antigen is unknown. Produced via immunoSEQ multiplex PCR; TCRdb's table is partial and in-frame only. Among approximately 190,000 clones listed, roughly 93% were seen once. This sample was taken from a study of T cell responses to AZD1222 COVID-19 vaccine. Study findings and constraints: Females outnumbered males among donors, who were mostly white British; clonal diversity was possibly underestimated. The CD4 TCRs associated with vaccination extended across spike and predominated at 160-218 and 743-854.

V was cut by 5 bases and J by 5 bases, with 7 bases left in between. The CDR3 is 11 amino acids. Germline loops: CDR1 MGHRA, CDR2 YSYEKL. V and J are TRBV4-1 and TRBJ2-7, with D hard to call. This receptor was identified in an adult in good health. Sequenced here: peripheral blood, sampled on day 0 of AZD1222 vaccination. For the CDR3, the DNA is TGCGCCAGCAGCGACGGCCACGAGCAGTACTTC. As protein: CASSDGHEQYF.